A single sample gave rise to the 26 T cell receptor beta chains below, sequenced in a study of shared clonotypes between healthy human individuals. The data were produced by immunoSEQ multiplex PCR, yet TCRdb's version contains in-frame clones alone and is incomplete. In the table there are about 490,000 clones, less than 80% of which are singletons. The specimen was PBMCs. The source is a middle-aged woman in good health. Some clones in this sample may be carry-over from other donors' samples.

As for this clone: A read error may explain this, as a much larger clone is one base away. Additional DNA sequences in this sample encode the identical CDR3. The CDR3 loop is CAWGLAGDTDTQYF. Here the CDR3 DNA reads TGTGCCTGGGGACTAGCGGGAGACACAGATACGCAGTACTTT. The rearrangement uses TRBV30 and TRBJ2-3, with 13 bases matching TRBD2. Germline-derived CDR1 and CDR2 are GTSNPN and SVGIG (reference sequence). The CDR3 is made up of 14 amino acids.

V gene TRBV7-9 combines with J gene TRBJ2-7, with D uncertain. CDR1 is SEHNR, CDR2 FQNEAQ, per germline (reference sequence). V lost 0 bases and J 4 bases, leaving 10 bases between the germline ends. The CDR3 length is 14 residues. CDR3 nucleotide sequence: TGTGCCAGCAGCTTAGCGGTAGCACCATACGAGCAGTACTTC. This codes for CASSLAVAPYEQYF.

The V gene is TRBV4-3, the J gene TRBJ1-1, with D maybe TRBD1 (5 bases). Germline CDR1 reads LGHNA; CDR2 reads YSLEER. This CDR3 region has 15 residues. With 0 bases removed from V and 2 bases from J, the gap between germline ends came to 10 bases. This CDR3 reads CASSQEAGRNTEAFF. CDR3 bases: TGCGCCAGCAGCCAAGAGGCAGGGAGAAACACTGAAGCTTTCTTT.

This chain uses TRBV18 with TRBJ2-5; 14 bases agree with TRBD2. V was clipped by 3 bases and J by 0 bases; unmatched bases: 9. The CDR3 consists of 19 residues. CDR1 and CDR2 (germline): KGHSH, LQKENI. The CDR3: CASSPGTSGRSPHQETQYF. In nucleotides, the CDR3 is TGTGCCAGCTCACCCGGGACTAGCGGGAGATCTCCCCACCAAGAGACCCAGTACTTC.

The J gene is TRBJ1-5, the V gene TRBV15; no clear D gene. Trimming took off 0 bases at V and 7 bases at J, with 7 bases between the two ends. Germline V gives CDR1 LNHNV, CDR2 YYDKDF (reference sequence). This CDR3 contains 13 residues. CDR3 residues: CATSRDRGQPQHF. The CDR3 DNA sequence: TGTGCCACCAGCAGAGATCGGGGACAGCCCCAGCATTTT.

This clone was seen more than once but under ten times. The chain combines TRBV5-1 with TRBJ2-1; 7 bases fit TRBD1. The V gene end was trimmed by 1 base and the J gene end by 4 bases; junction bases not matched to a gene: 14. Germline values: CDR1 SGHRS, CDR2 YFSETQ. CDR3 length: 18 amino acids. This chain's CDR3 is CASSLQYRGSAGYNEQFF. The CDR3 DNA follows: TGCGCCAGCAGCTTGCAATACAGGGGAAGTGCGGGTTACAATGAGCAGTTCTTC.

The rearrangement uses TRBV4-1 and TRBJ2-2; 7 bases align to TRBD1. The germline CDR1 and CDR2 sequences are MGHRA and YSYEKL. The CDR3 spans 16 residues. V gave up 4 bases and J gave up 6 bases; unmatched junction bases: 11. The CDR3 bases are TGCGCCAGCAGCCGCCTACAGGGGTCGACCGCCGGGGAGCTGTTTTTT. As protein: CASSRLQGSTAGELFF.

J is TRBJ1-2 and V is TRBV5-1; 7 bases agree with TRBD1. The V segment lost 4 bases and the J segment 3 bases; nucleotides outside the gene matches: 3. The germline CDR1 and CDR2 sequences are SGHRS and YFSETQ. This CDR3 comprises 13 residues. The CDR3 here is CASSGTGDYGYTF. CDR3 nucleotide sequence: TGCGCCAGCAGCGGTACAGGGGACTATGGCTACACCTTC.

This clone was seen repeatedly, ten times or more. This chain uses TRBV27 with TRBJ2-5; 9 bases are shared with TRBD1. Trimming cost V 5 bases and J 2 bases; bases outside gene matches: 9. Germline V CDR1 and CDR2: MNHEY, SMNVEV (reference sequence). This CDR3 has 16 residues. The DNA of the CDR3 is TGTGCCAGCAGTCCCGGGACAGGGATAGGGCAAGAGACCCAGTACTTC. Protein product: CASSPGTGIGQETQYF.

The chain has TRBV7-2 and TRBJ2-2; TRBD2 matches at 8 bases. There are 16 residues in the CDR3. The ends lost 1 base at V and 5 bases at J; junction bases unmatched: 6. Germline lookup yields CDR1 SGHTA and CDR2 FQGNSA. CDR3 amino acids: CASSLELAARTGELFF. CDR3 bases: TGTGCCAGCAGCTTAGAACTAGCGGCGAGAACCGGGGAGCTGTTTTTT. Full variable domain (rest looked up from reference TRBV7-2 and TRBJ2-2): GAGVSQSPSNKVTEKGKDVELRCDPISGHTALYWYRQSLGQGLEFLIYFQGNSAPDKSGLPSDRFSAERTGGSVSTLTIQRTQQEDSAVYLCASSLELAARTGELFFGEGSRLTVL.

Only a few counts were recorded for this clone. The chain carries TRBV27 and TRBJ2-5; 11 bases map to TRBD1. Germline CDR1 and CDR2: MNHEY and SMNVEV (reference sequence). Trimming at V came to 2 bases and at J to 4 bases, leaving 3 bases not matched to a gene. This CDR3 has 15 amino acids. CDR3 nucleotides: TGTGCCAGCAGTTTAATGGGGACAGGGGGAGAGACCCAGTACTTC. This encodes CASSLMGTGGETQYF.

This sequence joins TRBV9 and TRBJ2-3; TRBD2 matches at 14 bases. Germline V gene lookup returns CDR1 SGDLS and CDR2 YYNGEE. The CDR3 length is 15 residues. V was clipped by 2 bases and J by 7 bases; unmatched bases: 3. Here the CDR3 reads CASSVGTSGRHTQYF. The CDR3 nucleotides are TGTGCCAGCAGCGTGGGGACTAGCGGGAGACATACGCAGTATTTT.

This chain links TRBV5-1 with TRBJ2-3; TRBD2 agrees at 8 bases. The CDR3 is 16 residues long. The trim removed 2 bases at V and 0 bases at J, leaving 5 bases unmatched. The germline gives CDR1 SGHRS, CDR2 YFSETQ. The CDR3 loop is CASSFQAGASTDTQYF. Here the CDR3 DNA reads TGCGCCAGCAGCTTCCAAGCGGGAGCTAGCACAGATACGCAGTATTTT.

CDR3 nucleotides: TGCAGCGTTGAAGGCCACACCACACTAGCGGCGCCCTACAATGAGCAGTTCTTC. Amino acid sequence: CSVEGHTTLAAPYNEQFF. The chain is built from TRBV29-1 and TRBJ2-1, with 8 bases fitting TRBD2. Trimming at V came to 1 base and at J to 2 bases, leaving 13 bases not matched to a gene. The CDR3 totals 18 residues. Germline V gene sequence: CDR1 SQVTM, CDR2 ANQGSEA.

This chain links TRBV18 with TRBJ2-7, with no clear D. Germline V gene lookup returns CDR1 KGHSH and CDR2 LQKENI. There are 16 residues in the CDR3. Trimming removed 0 bases at V and 2 bases at J, with 14 bases between. In DNA, the CDR3 is TGTGCCAGCTCACCACCGACTGGGCGGAGTACCTACGAGCAGTACTTC. This translates into CASSPPTGRSTYEQYF.

The rearrangement joins TRBV11-3 to TRBJ2-7, with D unresolved. The CDR3 spans 13 residues. Trimming cost V 5 bases and J 5 bases, with 13 bases left between them. Germline V CDR1 and CDR2: SGHNT, YENEEA. The CDR3 nucleotides are TGTGCCAGCAGCCATCTCCTAGGGAACGAGCAGTACTTC. It is translated as CASSHLLGNEQYF.

The chain recombines TRBV5-4 with TRBJ2-5; 11 bases line up with TRBD1. In germline, CDR1 is SGHNT, CDR2 YYREEE (reference sequence). V trimming: 5 bases; J trimming: 4 bases; junction bases outside the gene matches: 7. This CDR3 has 15 residues. CDR3 nucleotide sequence: TGTGCCAGCAGTTCGGACAGGGGGCGCGCAGAGACCCAGTACTTC. Its translation: CASSSDRGRAETQYF.

The V and J genes are TRBV27 and TRBJ2-3; 15 nucleotides agree with TRBD2. In germline, CDR1 is MNHEY, CDR2 SMNVEV (reference sequence). This CDR3 is 16 amino acids long. Trimming at V came to 5 bases and at J to 4 bases, leaving 4 bases not matched to a gene. For the CDR3, the DNA is TGTGCCAGCAGTGACGGACTAGCGGGAGGGTCAGATACGCAGTATTTT. This encodes CASSDGLAGGSDTQYF.

This chain connects TRBV6-1 to TRBJ2-1; D gene ambiguous. Germline V CDR1 and CDR2: MNHNS, SASEGT. The CDR3 has 12 amino acids. V gave up 5 bases and J gave up 8 bases, with 10 bases separating them. The CDR3 bases are TGTGCCAGCAGTCAAAACTTGGATGAGCAGTTCTTC. This codes for CASSQNLDEQFF.

This clone was picked up one time. The CDR3 sequence: CASSQETGGAQEKLFF. The CDR3 nucleotides are TGTGCCAGCAGCCAAGAAACAGGGGGCGCTCAGGAAAAACTGTTTTTT. The rearrangement joins TRBV4-2 to TRBJ1-4; 9 bases are shared with TRBD1. The V segment lost 0 bases and the J segment 8 bases; nucleotides outside the gene matches: 7. The CDR3 totals 16 residues. Germline V lookup: CDR1 LGHNA, CDR2 YNFKEQ.

This clone was seen just once. V and J are TRBV5-1 and TRBJ1-1; 7 nucleotides line up with TRBD1. V lost 0 bases and J lost 4; bases outside the gene matches: 6. The germline V gene has CDR1 SGHRS and CDR2 YFSETQ. This CDR3 comprises 15 residues. Written as DNA, the CDR3 is TGCGCCAGCAGCTTGGGAGGGGGCGCCTCCACTGAAGCTTTCTTT. Translated: CASSLGGGASTEAFF.

This rearrangement joins TRBV7-2 to TRBJ1-4; D may be TRBD1 (6 bases). V was pared by 5 bases and J by 7 bases, with 17 bases between. The CDR3 extends over 15 amino acids. Per the germline V gene, CDR1 is SGHTA and CDR2 is FQGNSA. CDR3 nucleotide sequence: TGTGCCAGCAGCCCCAGGCAGGGGCAGGGTGAAAAACTGTTTTTT. It specifies CASSPRQGQGEKLFF. Supplemented by reference TRBV7-2 and TRBJ1-4, the full variable domain reads GAGVSQSPSNKVTEKGKDVELRCDPISGHTALYWYRQSLGQGLEFLIYFQGNSAPDKSGLPSDRFSAERTGGSVSTLTIQRTQQEDSAVYLCASSPRQGQGEKLFFGSGTQLSVL.

The rearrangement joins TRBV30 to TRBJ2-2; D is perhaps TRBD2 (6 bases). The ends were cut back, 3 bases at V and 2 bases at J, with 10 bases in the middle. Germline V lookup: CDR1 GTSNPN, CDR2 SVGIG (reference sequence). There are 14 residues in the CDR3. Here the CDR3 DNA reads TGTGCCTGGAGCCGGGACTTCAACACCGGGGAGCTGTTTTTT. Residues: CAWSRDFNTGELFF.

This clone was recorded a few times. This chain uses TRBV29-1 with TRBJ1-1; D gene ambiguous. The CDR3 length is 11 residues. Germline CDR1 is SQVTM and CDR2 is ANQGSEA. Trimming removed 4 bases from V and 0 bases from J, with 3 bases in between. The CDR3 DNA reads TGCAGCGTTGTATTGAACACTGAAGCTTTCTTT. Residues: CSVVLNTEAFF.

This chain links TRBV9 with TRBJ1-1; D not resolved. This CDR3 comprises 13 residues. Trimming pared 0 bases from V and 5 bases from J, leaving 8 bases between. CDR1 and CDR2 from the germline V gene are SGDLS and YYNGEE. Here the CDR3 DNA reads TGTGCCAGCAGCGTAGGGGCCGGGACTGAAGCTTTCTTT. It codes for CASSVGAGTEAFF. Combining the CDR3 with reference TRBV9 and TRBJ1-1 gives the whole variable domain DSGVTQTPKHLITATGQRVTLRCSPRSGDLSVYWYQQSLDQGLQFLIQYYNGEERAKGNILERFSAQQFPDLHSELNLSSLELGDSALYFCASSVGAGTEAFFGQGTRLTVV.

This chain uses TRBV4-3 with TRBJ2-2, with D uncertain. CDR1 LGHNA and CDR2 YSLEER come from the germline V gene. The CDR3 covers 15 residues. Trimming pared 4 bases from V and 4 bases from J, leaving 13 bases between. The CDR3 bases are TGCGCCAGCAGCCTTGGGCCGATGGGCACCGGGGAGCTGTTTTTT. This gives the protein CASSLGPMGTGELFF.